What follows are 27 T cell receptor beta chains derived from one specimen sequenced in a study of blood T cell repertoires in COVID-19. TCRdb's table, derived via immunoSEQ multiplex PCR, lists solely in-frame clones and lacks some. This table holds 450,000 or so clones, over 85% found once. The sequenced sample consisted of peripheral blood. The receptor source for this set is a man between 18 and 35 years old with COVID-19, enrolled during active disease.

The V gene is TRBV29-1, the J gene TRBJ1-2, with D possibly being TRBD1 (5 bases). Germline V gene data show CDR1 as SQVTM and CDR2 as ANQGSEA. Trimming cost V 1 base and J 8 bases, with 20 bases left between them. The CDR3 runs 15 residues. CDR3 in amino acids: CSVEVRGVSRVGYTF. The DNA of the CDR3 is TGCAGCGTTGAAGTTCGGGGGGTCTCACGGGTCGGCTACACCTTC.

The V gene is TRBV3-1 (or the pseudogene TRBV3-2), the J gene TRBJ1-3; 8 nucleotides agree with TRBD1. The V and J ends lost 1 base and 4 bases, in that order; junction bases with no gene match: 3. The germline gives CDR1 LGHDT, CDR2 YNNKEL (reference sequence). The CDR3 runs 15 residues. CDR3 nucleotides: TGTGCCAGCAGCCAAGGCTGGACAGGGGGAAACACCATATATTTT. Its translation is CASSQGWTGGNTIYF.

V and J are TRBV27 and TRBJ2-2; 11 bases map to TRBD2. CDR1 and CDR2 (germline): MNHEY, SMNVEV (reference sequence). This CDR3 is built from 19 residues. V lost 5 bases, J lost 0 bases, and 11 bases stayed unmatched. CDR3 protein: CASSIRTSGPYANTGELFF. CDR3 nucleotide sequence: TGTGCCAGCAGTATACGGACTAGCGGGCCTTACGCGAACACCGGGGAGCTGTTTTTT.

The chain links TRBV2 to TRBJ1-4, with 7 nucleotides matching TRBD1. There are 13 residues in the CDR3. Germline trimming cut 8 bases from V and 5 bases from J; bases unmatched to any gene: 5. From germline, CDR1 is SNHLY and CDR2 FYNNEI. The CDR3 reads CASAKGANEKLFF. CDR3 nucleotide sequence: TGTGCCAGCGCTAAGGGGGCCAATGAAAAACTGTTTTTT.

CDR3 amino acids: CASSSAGGSQPQHF. In DNA form, the CDR3 reads TGTGCCAGCAGCTCGGCAGGGGGCTCTCAGCCCCAGCATTTT. V gene TRBV5-6 combines with J gene TRBJ1-5, with 8 bases lining up with TRBD1. The CDR3 runs 14 residues. Trimming took 3 bases from V and 6 from J; bases not matched to a gene: 5. Germline V gene lookup returns CDR1 SGHDT and CDR2 YYEEEE.

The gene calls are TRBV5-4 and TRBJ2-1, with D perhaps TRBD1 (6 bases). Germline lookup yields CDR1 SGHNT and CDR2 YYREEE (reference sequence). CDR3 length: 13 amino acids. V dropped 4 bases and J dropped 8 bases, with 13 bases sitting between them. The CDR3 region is CASSQGPRDEQFF. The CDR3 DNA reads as TGTGCCAGCAGCCAGGGGCCTAGGGATGAGCAGTTCTTC.

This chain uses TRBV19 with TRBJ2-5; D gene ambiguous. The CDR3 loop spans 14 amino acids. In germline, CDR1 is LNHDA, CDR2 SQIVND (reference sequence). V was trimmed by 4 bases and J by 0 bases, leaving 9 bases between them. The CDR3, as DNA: TGTGCCAGTAGTAAATCAGGCTACCAAGAGACCCAGTACTTC. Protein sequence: CASSKSGYQETQYF.

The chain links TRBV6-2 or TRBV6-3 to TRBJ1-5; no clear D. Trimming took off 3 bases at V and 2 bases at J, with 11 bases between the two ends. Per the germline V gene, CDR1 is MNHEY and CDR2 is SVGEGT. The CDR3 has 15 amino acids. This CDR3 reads CASSYAGAGNQPQHF. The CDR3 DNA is TGTGCCAGCAGTTATGCGGGCGCGGGCAATCAGCCCCAGCATTTT.

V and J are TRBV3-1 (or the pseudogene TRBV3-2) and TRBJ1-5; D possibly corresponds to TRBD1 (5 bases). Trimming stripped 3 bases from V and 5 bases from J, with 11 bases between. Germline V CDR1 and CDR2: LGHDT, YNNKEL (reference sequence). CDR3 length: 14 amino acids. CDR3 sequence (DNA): TGTGCCAGCAGCCAGGGCTTCAGGGATCAGCCCCAGCATTTT. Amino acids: CASSQGFRDQPQHF.

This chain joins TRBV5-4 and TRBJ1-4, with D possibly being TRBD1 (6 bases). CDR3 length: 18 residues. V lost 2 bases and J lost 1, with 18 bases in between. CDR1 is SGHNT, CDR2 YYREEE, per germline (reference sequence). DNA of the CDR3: TGTGCCAGCAGCTTAGTTACAGGGTCTATCGGAACTAATGAAAAACTGTTTTTT. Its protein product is CASSLVTGSIGTNEKLFF.

CDR3 sequence (DNA): TGTGCCAGCAGGCTATTAGATGAGCAGTTCTTC. Encoded protein: CASRLLDEQFF. The rearrangement uses TRBV6-5 and TRBJ2-1; no firm D call. This CDR3 contains 11 residues. Germline lookup yields CDR1 MNHEY and CDR2 SVGAGI. Trimming took 6 bases from V and 8 from J, leaving 8 bases between them.

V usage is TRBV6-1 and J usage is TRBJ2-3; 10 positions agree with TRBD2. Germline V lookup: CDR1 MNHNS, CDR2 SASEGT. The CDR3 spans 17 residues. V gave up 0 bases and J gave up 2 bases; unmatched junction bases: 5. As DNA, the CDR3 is TGTGCCAGCAGTGAAGCGTTAGCGGGAGGCTCCACAGATACGCAGTATTTT. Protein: CASSEALAGGSTDTQYF.

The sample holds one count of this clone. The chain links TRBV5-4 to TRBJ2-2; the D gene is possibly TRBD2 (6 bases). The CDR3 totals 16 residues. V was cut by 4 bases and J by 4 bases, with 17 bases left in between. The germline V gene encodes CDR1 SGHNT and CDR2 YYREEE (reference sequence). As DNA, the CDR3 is TGTGCCAGCAGCGCGGGACTGACCCCGAGCACCGGGGAGCTGTTTTTT. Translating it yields CASSAGLTPSTGELFF. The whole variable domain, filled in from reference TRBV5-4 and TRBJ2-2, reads ETGVTQSPTHLIKTRGQQVTLRCSSQSGHNTVSWYQQALGQGPQFIFQYYREEENGRGNFPPRFSGLQFPNYSSELNVNALELDDSALYLCASSAGLTPSTGELFFGEGSRLTVL.

CDR3 nucleotide sequence: TGCGCCAGCAGCTTGGTTTCCGTCAGGGTCAATGAGCAGTTCTTC. Protein sequence: CASSLVSVRVNEQFF. The V and J genes are TRBV5-1 and TRBJ2-1, with D perhaps matching TRBD1 (5 bases). CDR3 length equals 15 residues. Trimming pared 0 bases from V and 6 bases from J, leaving 13 bases between. Per germline, CDR1 SGHRS and CDR2 YFSETQ.

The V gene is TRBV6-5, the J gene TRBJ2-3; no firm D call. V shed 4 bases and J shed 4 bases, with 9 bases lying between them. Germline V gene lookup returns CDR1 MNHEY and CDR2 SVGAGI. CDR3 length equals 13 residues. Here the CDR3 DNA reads TGTGCCAGCAGTTCGTACAGTTCAGATACGCAGTATTTT. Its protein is CASSSYSSDTQYF.

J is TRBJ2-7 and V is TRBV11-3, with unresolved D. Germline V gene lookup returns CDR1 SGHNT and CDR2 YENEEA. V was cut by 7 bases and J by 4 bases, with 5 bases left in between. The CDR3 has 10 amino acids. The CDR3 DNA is TGTGCCAGCATATGTTACGAGCAGTACTTC. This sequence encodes CASICYEQYF.

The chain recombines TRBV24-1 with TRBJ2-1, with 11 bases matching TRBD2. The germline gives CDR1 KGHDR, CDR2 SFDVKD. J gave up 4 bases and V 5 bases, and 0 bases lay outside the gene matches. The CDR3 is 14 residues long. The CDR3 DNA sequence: TGTGCCACCAGTGCTAGCGGGGGGTACAATGAGCAGTTCTTC. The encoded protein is CATSASGGYNEQFF.

DNA for the CDR3: TGCGCCAGCAGCTACGCGGTGAGCCAAGAGACCCAGTACTTC. Translating it yields CASSYAVSQETQYF. The chain uses TRBV5-1 and TRBJ2-5; the D is unclear. Germline V gene data show CDR1 as SGHRS and CDR2 as YFSETQ. The CDR3 loop spans 14 amino acids. Trimming took off 3 bases at V and 1 base at J, with 10 bases between the two ends.

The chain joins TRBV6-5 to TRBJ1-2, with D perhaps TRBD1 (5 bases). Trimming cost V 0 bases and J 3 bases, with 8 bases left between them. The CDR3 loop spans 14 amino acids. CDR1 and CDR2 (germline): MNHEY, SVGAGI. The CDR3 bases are TGTGCCAGCAGTTACTCGGCAGGGTACTATGGCTACACCTTC. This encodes CASSYSAGYYGYTF.

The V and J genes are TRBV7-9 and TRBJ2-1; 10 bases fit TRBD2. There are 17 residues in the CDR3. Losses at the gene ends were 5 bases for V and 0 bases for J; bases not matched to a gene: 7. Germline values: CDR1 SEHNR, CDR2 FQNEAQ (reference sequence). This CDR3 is CASSHPLAGGSYNEQFF. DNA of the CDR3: TGTGCCAGCAGCCACCCCTTAGCGGGGGGCTCCTACAATGAGCAGTTCTTC. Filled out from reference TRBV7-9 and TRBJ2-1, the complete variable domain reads DTGVSQNPRHKITKRGQNVTFRCDPISEHNRLYWYRQTLGQGPEFLTYFQNEAQLEKSRLLSDRFSAERPKGSFSTLEIQRTEQGDSAMYLCASSHPLAGGSYNEQFFGPGTRLTVL.

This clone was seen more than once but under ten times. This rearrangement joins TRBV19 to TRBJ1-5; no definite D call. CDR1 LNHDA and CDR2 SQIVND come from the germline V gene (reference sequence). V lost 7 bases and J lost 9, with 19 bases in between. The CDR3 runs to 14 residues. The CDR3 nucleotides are TGTGCCAGTAACCAGACACCCACGAGTCCGCCCCAGCATTTT. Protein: CASNQTPTSPPQHF. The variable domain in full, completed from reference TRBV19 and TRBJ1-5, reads DGGITQSPKYLFRKEGQNVTLSCEQNLNHDAMYWYRQDPGQGLRLIYYSQIVNDFQKGDIAEGYSVSREKKESFPLTVTSAQKNPTAFYLCASNQTPTSPPQHFGDGTRLSIL.

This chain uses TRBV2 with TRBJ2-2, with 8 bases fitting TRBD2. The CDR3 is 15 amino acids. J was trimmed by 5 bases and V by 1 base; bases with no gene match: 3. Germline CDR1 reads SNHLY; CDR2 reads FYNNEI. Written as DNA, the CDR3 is TGTGCCAGCAGTGAAGAGGCTAGCGGGACCGGGGAGCTGTTTTTT. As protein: CASSEEASGTGELFF.

CDR3 protein: CASNLWEGAGELFF. The DNA for the CDR3 is TGTGCCAGCAACTTATGGGAGGGCGCCGGGGAGCTGTTTTTT. The chain combines TRBV28 with TRBJ2-2; 7 bases match TRBD2. CDR3 length: 14 residues. The germline V gene has CDR1 MDHEN and CDR2 SYDVKM. J lost 6 bases, V lost 7 bases, and 8 bases had no gene match.

In DNA form, the CDR3 reads TGTGCCACCAGTGATCGGACTGACACTGAAGCTTTCTTT. Encoded protein: CATSDRTDTEAFF. The V and J genes are TRBV24-1 and TRBJ1-1; D remains unclear. The V end was cut by 3 bases, the J end by 3 bases, with 7 bases between. CDR3 length: 13 residues. Germline lookup yields CDR1 KGHDR and CDR2 SFDVKD.

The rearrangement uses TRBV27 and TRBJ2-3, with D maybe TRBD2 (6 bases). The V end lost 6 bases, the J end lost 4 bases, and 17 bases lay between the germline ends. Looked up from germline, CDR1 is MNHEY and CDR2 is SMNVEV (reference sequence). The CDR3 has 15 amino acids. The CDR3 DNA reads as TGTGCCAGCAGAGTCGGGGGAGGCAGGCCAGATACGCAGTATTTT. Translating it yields CASRVGGGRPDTQYF.

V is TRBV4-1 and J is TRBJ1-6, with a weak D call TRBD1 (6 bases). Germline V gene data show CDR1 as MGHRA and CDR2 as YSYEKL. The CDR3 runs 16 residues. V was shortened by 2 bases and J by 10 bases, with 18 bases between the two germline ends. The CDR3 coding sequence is TGCGCCAGCAGCCAACAACCCCAGGGGAAGCGCTCACCCCTCCACTTT. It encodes CASSQQPQGKRSPLHF.

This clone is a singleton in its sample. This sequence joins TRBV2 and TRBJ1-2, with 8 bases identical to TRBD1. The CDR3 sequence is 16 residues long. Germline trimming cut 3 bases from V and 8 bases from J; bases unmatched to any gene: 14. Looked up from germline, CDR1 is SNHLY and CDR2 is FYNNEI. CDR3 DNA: TGTGCCAGCAGTGAGAAGGAGGCAGGGGGCGCGAAAGGCTACACCTTC. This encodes CASSEKEAGGAKGYTF.